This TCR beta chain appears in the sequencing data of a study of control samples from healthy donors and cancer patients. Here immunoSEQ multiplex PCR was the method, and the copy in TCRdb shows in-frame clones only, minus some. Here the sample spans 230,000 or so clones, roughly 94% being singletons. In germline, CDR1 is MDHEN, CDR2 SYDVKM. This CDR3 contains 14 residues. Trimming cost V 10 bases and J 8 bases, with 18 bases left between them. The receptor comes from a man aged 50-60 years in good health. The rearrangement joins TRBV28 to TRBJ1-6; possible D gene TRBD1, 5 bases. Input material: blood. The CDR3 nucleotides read TGTGCCATCAAAGGGGACGGCGGTTATTCACCCCTCCACTTT. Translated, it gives CAIKGDGGYSPLHF.